The 31 T cell receptor beta chains below come from one sample, sequenced in a study of beta chain features in type 1 diabetes. The whole isolated RNA underwent reverse transcription, so sequencing captured expressed TCRB transcripts. Some clones are missing from TCRdb's copy, which holds only in-frame ones; the method was immunoSEQ multiplex PCR. The profile shows about 180,000 clones, around an eighth of them singletons. The sequencing input was central memory CD4+ T cells from blood. The receptors were sampled from a young woman in good health.

This clone was seen a handful of times. CDR3 residues: CASEVALDEQFF. The DNA for the CDR3 is TGTGCCAGCGAGGTCGCCCTGGATGAGCAGTTCTTC. The V call is TRBV7-9, the J call TRBJ2-1; D gene unclear. Trimming removed 8 bases at V and 8 bases at J, with 13 bases between. The CDR3 sequence is 12 residues long. Germline CDR1 reads SEHNR; CDR2 reads FQNEAQ (reference sequence).

The chain is built from TRBV7-8 and TRBJ2-2, with 11 bases identical to TRBD2. The CDR3 runs to 18 residues. The germline V gene encodes CDR1 SGHVS and CDR2 FQNEAQ. With V trimmed by 1 base and J by 7 bases, 11 bases remained unmatched. DNA of the CDR3: TGTGCCAGCAGCTTAGTGTTAGCGGGAGGGCCCAGCTACGGGGAGCTGTTTTTT. This encodes CASSLVLAGGPSYGELFF.

This clone was picked up a small number of times. The chain uses TRBV7-8 and TRBJ2-5; D gene uncertain. V lost 3 bases and J 5 bases, leaving 7 bases between the germline ends. CDR3 length equals 12 residues. Per the germline V gene, CDR1 is SGHVS and CDR2 is FQNEAQ. The CDR3 reads CASSFLRETQYF. CDR3 DNA sequence: TGTGCCAGCAGCTTCCTCAGGGAGACCCAGTACTTC.

This clone has a handful of counts. The chain joins TRBV5-4 to TRBJ2-4; D not certain. Deletions cut 0 bases from V and 1 base from J, with 11 bases between. In germline, CDR1 is SGHNT, CDR2 YYREEE (reference sequence). CDR3 length: 16 amino acids. CDR3 coding DNA: TGTGCCAGCAGCTTGGCTCCGGTTGAGGCCAAAAACATTCAGTACTTC. Protein sequence: CASSLAPVEAKNIQYF.

The chain carries TRBV28 and TRBJ2-1, with 13 positions matching TRBD2. J was trimmed by 7 bases and V by 5 bases; bases with no gene match: 8. Per the germline V gene, CDR1 is MDHEN and CDR2 is SYDVKM. CDR3 length: 16 amino acids. CDR3 in DNA: TGTGCCAGCAGTGAGCCGGGACTAGCGGGAAGAAATGAGCAGTTCTTC. It codes for CASSEPGLAGRNEQFF. Drawing the rest from reference TRBV28 and TRBJ2-1, the complete variable domain is DVKVTQSSRYLVKRTGEKVFLECVQDMDHENMFWYRQDPGLGLRLIYFSYDVKMKEKGDIPEGYSVSREKKERFSLILESASTNQTSMYLCASSEPGLAGRNEQFFGPGTRLTVL.

This clone was counted only a few times. The V call is TRBV15, the J call TRBJ2-1; 8 bases agree with TRBD2. The CDR3 has 18 amino acids. V dropped 5 bases and J dropped 4; count of bases not matched to a gene: 16. The germline V gene has CDR1 LNHNV and CDR2 YYDKDF (reference sequence). CDR3 sequence: CATSDPSRIAGIYNEQFF. CDR3 in DNA: TGTGCCACCAGCGATCCTTCCCGGATAGCGGGGATTTACAATGAGCAGTTCTTC.

V is TRBV2 and J is TRBJ2-3, with 8 bases that match TRBD1. Losses at the gene ends were 7 bases for V and 2 bases for J; bases not matched to a gene: 8. The CDR3 is 15 residues long. CDR1 and CDR2 from the germline V gene are SNHLY and FYNNEI. CDR3 protein: CASKRQGASTDTQYF. The CDR3 nucleotides read TGTGCCAGCAAACGGCAGGGGGCGTCCACAGATACGCAGTATTTT.

This chain connects TRBV30 to TRBJ1-2, with a possible D match to TRBD1 (6 bases). Deletions cut 2 bases from V and 7 bases from J, with 11 bases between. This CDR3 has 12 residues. Per the germline V gene, CDR1 is GTSNPN and CDR2 is SVGIG (reference sequence). CDR3 in amino acids: CAWSPRGGGYTF. The CDR3 DNA reads as TGTGCCTGGAGTCCTAGAGGGGGTGGCTACACCTTC. Combining the CDR3 with reference TRBV30 and TRBJ1-2 gives the whole variable domain SQTIHQWPATLVQPVGSPLSLECTVEGTSNPNLYWYRQAAGRGLQLLFYSVGIGQISSEVPQNLSASRPQDRQFILSSKKLLLSDSGFYLCAWSPRGGGYTFGSGTRLTVV.

V usage is TRBV5-6 and J usage is TRBJ2-1; maybe TRBD1 (10 bases). V lost 4 bases and J lost 9, with 29 bases in between. The CDR3 length is 18 residues. CDR1 is SGHDT, CDR2 YYEEEE, per germline. The CDR3 protein is CASSPRQGASGRYGEQFF. The CDR3 DNA reads as TGTGCCAGCAGCCCCAGACAGGGGGCGAGCGGGAGGTATGGTGAGCAGTTCTTC. Variable domain in full (rest from reference TRBV5-6 and TRBJ2-1): DAGVTQSPTHLIKTRGQQVTLRCSPKSGHDTVSWYQQALGQGPQFIFQYYEEEERQRGNFPDRFSGHQFPNYSSELNVNALLLGDSALYLCASSPRQGASGRYGEQFFGPGTRLTVL.

This clone showed up just a few times. This sequence joins TRBV5-1 and TRBJ1-3, with D tentatively TRBD1 (5 bases). The V and J ends lost 4 bases and 0 bases respectively, with 11 bases between them. CDR1 SGHRS and CDR2 YFSETQ come from the germline V gene. The CDR3 is made up of 15 amino acids. CDR3 residues: CASSPGPVSGNTIYF. The DNA of the CDR3 is TGCGCCAGCAGCCCAGGGCCTGTCTCTGGAAACACCATATATTTT.

As to this clone: The same CDR3 can be traced to other DNA sequences in this sample. The J gene is TRBJ1-5, the V gene TRBV30; possible D gene TRBD1, 5 bases. Trimming pared 2 bases from V and 7 bases from J, leaving 12 bases between. Germline assignment: CDR1 GTSNPN and CDR2 SVGIG (reference sequence). The CDR3 sequence is 13 residues long. CDR3 sequence: CAWSQGNWQPQHF. The CDR3 coding sequence is TGTGCCTGGAGTCAGGGCAACTGGCAGCCCCAGCATTTT. Full variable domain (outside the CDR3, taken from reference TRBV30 and TRBJ1-5): SQTIHQWPATLVQPVGSPLSLECTVEGTSNPNLYWYRQAAGRGLQLLFYSVGIGQISSEVPQNLSASRPQDRQFILSSKKLLLSDSGFYLCAWSQGNWQPQHFGDGTRLSIL.

This clone was picked up a small number of times. The V gene is TRBV28, the J gene TRBJ2-3, with 8 bases that match TRBD1. Per germline, CDR1 MDHEN and CDR2 SYDVKM. The CDR3 has 16 residues. The J segment lost 3 bases and the V segment lost 4 bases, leaving 9 bases of the junction unmatched. CDR3 amino acids: CASSSPQGAGTDTQYF. The CDR3 DNA is TGTGCCAGCAGTTCTCCCCAGGGGGCTGGGACAGATACGCAGTATTTT.

This clone was counted a few times. The chain is built from TRBV25-1 and TRBJ2-2, with 7 bases that match TRBD2. This CDR3 has 17 residues. V lost 1 base, J lost 3 bases, and 8 bases stayed unmatched. Germline V gene sequence: CDR1 MGHDK, CDR2 SYGVNS. CDR3 amino acids: CASSESVGREYTGELFF. The CDR3 bases are TGTGCCAGCAGTGAATCGGTCGGGCGGGAGTACACCGGGGAGCTGTTTTTT.

This clone has just a few counts. The chain employs TRBV2 and TRBJ2-1, with D maybe TRBD1 (5 bases). With 6 bases removed from V and 0 bases from J, the gap between germline ends came to 12 bases. The germline gives CDR1 SNHLY, CDR2 FYNNEI. The CDR3 is 15 residues long. CDR3 DNA: TGTGCCAGCAGAGCAGGGTTGAGCTCCTACAATGAGCAGTTCTTC. It yields the protein CASRAGLSSYNEQFF.

The table lists this clone with a few counts. The chain links TRBV5-4 to TRBJ2-1; 9 positions agree with TRBD2. V dropped 4 bases and J dropped 1; count of bases not matched to a gene: 3. Germline loops: CDR1 SGHNT, CDR2 YYREEE (reference sequence). The CDR3 length is 15 residues. The CDR3 DNA follows: TGTGCCAGCAGCCGAAGCGGGAGGTCCTACAATGAGCAGTTCTTC. It encodes CASSRSGRSYNEQFF.

This clone was recorded a few times. The chain combines TRBV4-1 with TRBJ1-2; D is possibly TRBD1 (6 bases). The germline V gene encodes CDR1 MGHRA and CDR2 YSYEKL. The CDR3 covers 15 residues. Trimming cost V 0 bases and J 1 base, with 9 bases left between them. The CDR3 sequence: CASSQDGGLNYGYTF. As DNA, the CDR3 is TGCGCCAGCAGCCAAGATGGGGGCCTTAACTATGGCTACACCTTC.

There are a few counts of this clone. The gene calls are TRBV27 and TRBJ1-5; D is uncertain. The CDR3 extends over 19 amino acids. Germline V gene sequence: CDR1 MNHEY, CDR2 SMNVEV (reference sequence). The V end was cut by 2 bases, the J end by 0 bases, with 20 bases between. The CDR3: CASSLSYLGRKISNQPQHF. CDR3 nucleotide sequence: TGTGCCAGCAGTTTAAGCTATCTGGGCAGGAAAATTAGCAATCAGCCCCAGCATTTT.

This clone was recorded once. The rearrangement joins TRBV2 to TRBJ2-1; D ambiguous. Germline CDR1 SNHLY, CDR2 FYNNEI. This CDR3 comprises 15 residues. V was clipped by 2 bases and J by 2 bases, with 10 bases between them. CDR3 DNA sequence: TGTGCCAGCAGTGAACAGGCACCAACCTACAATGAGCAGTTCTTC. Its translation is CASSEQAPTYNEQFF.

This clone was counted a few times. The chain uses TRBV7-2 and TRBJ2-5; D may be TRBD2 (5 bases). V was pared by 3 bases and J by 5 bases, with 10 bases between. This CDR3 is 13 amino acids long. Per germline, CDR1 SGHTA and CDR2 FQGNSA. The CDR3 is CASSFGGSETQYF. CDR3 sequence (DNA): TGTGCCAGCAGCTTTGGTGGGAGTGAGACCCAGTACTTC.

A few counts support this clone. This sequence joins TRBV7-3 and TRBJ2-7; TRBD1 agrees at 9 bases. The germline V gene has CDR1 SGHTA and CDR2 FQGTGA. This CDR3 comprises 15 residues. J lost 5 bases, V lost 4 bases, and 9 bases had no gene match. In nucleotides, the CDR3 is TGTGCCAGCAGCTCCCATACAGGGGGCTACGACGAGCAGTACTTC. This translates into CASSSHTGGYDEQYF.

The chain recombines TRBV18 with TRBJ2-7, with TRBD2 as a possible D gene (5 bases). CDR3 length: 14 amino acids. V was shortened by 3 bases and J by 3 bases, with 12 bases between the two germline ends. Germline V gives CDR1 KGHSH, CDR2 LQKENI. CDR3 sequence reads: CASSPTRASYEQYF. For the CDR3, the DNA is TGTGCCAGCTCACCCACGCGGGCGAGCTACGAGCAGTACTTC.

This clone was seen only a few times. Germline is not matched at one junction end, which may reflect a read error. The chain links TRBV7-6 to TRBJ2-7; D is ambiguous. The germline CDR1 and CDR2 sequences are SGHVS and FNYEAQ. The CDR3 runs to 14 residues. The CDR3 region is CASSPRPSQVRQDF. DNA of the CDR3: TGTGCCAGCAGCCCCCGGCCTTCTCAAGTACGGCAGGACTTC.

This clone came up a few times. Other DNA sequences within the sample encode an identical CDR3. The chain is built from TRBV27 and TRBJ2-3; TRBD2 agrees at 10 bases. V trimming: 3 bases; J trimming: 0 bases; junction bases outside the gene matches: 0. CDR1 and CDR2 (germline): MNHEY, SMNVEV (reference sequence). The length of the CDR3 is 15 residues. CDR3 in amino acids: CASSLTSGSTDTQYF. For the CDR3, the DNA is TGTGCCAGCAGTTTGACTAGCGGGAGCACAGATACGCAGTATTTT.

This clone was seen more than once but under ten times. The rearrangement links TRBV7-9 to TRBJ1-2; 10 nucleotides line up with TRBD1. The V and J ends lost 4 bases and 6 bases, in that order; junction bases with no gene match: 2. Germline V gene sequence: CDR1 SEHNR, CDR2 FQNEAQ (reference sequence). This CDR3 region has 13 residues. The CDR3 spells CASSSTGGNGYTF. In DNA form, the CDR3 reads TGTGCCAGCAGCTCGACAGGGGGCAATGGCTACACCTTC.

J is TRBJ2-1 and V is TRBV28, with 7 bases identical to TRBD2. Germline loops: CDR1 MDHEN, CDR2 SYDVKM. The length of the CDR3 is 15 residues. Trimming removed 6 bases from V and 7 bases from J; junction bases left unmatched: 12. The CDR3, as DNA: TGTGCCAGCAGCCCGGGGGGAGGGTTTATGAATGAGCAGTTCTTC. It codes for CASSPGGGFMNEQFF.

About this clone: This CDR3 is also generated by other DNA sequences in the sample. The chain couples TRBV2 to TRBJ2-1, with a possible D match to TRBD1 (6 bases). The CDR3 sequence is 13 residues long. Germline V gene sequence: CDR1 SNHLY, CDR2 FYNNEI. The V end was cut by 9 bases, the J end by 1 base, with 10 bases between. The CDR3 region has the DNA TGTGCCAGTACAGGGCAGTCCTACAATGAGCAGTTCTTC. Translating it yields CASTGQSYNEQFF.

This clone was seen a handful of times. The genes are TRBV29-1 and TRBJ2-1, with 8 bases identical to TRBD1. The CDR3 totals 11 residues. Per the germline V gene, CDR1 is SQVTM and CDR2 is ANQGSEA. J lost 10 bases, V lost 8 bases, and 7 bases had no gene match. The CDR3 reads CSSYRGNEQFF. In DNA, the CDR3 is TGCAGCTCGTACAGGGGGAACGAGCAGTTCTTC.

The sample holds a few counts of this clone. The chain joins TRBV5-1 to TRBJ1-1; the match to TRBD1 covers 7 bases. This CDR3 region has 14 residues. Germline CDR1 is SGHRS and CDR2 is YFSETQ. The V and J ends lost 5 bases and 2 bases, in that order; junction bases with no gene match: 6. CDR3 sequence reads: CASSLTGFNTEAFF. The CDR3 nucleotides are TGCGCCAGCAGTTTGACAGGGTTTAACACTGAAGCTTTCTTT.

In its sample, this clone was seen a few times. The identical CDR3 is also encoded by other nucleotide sequences in the sample. The V and J genes are TRBV28 and TRBJ1-2; D might be TRBD1 (6 bases). V was cut by 5 bases and J by 4 bases, with 8 bases left in between. Germline V gene lookup returns CDR1 MDHEN and CDR2 SYDVKM. CDR3 size: 12 residues. CDR3 residues: CASSLGGYGYTF. DNA of the CDR3: TGTGCCAGCAGTCTAGGGGGCTATGGCTACACCTTC.

The rearrangement joins TRBV9 to TRBJ1-2; maybe TRBD1 (6 bases). V was shortened by 4 bases and J by 0 bases, with 13 bases between the two germline ends. CDR3 size: 15 residues. The germline gives CDR1 SGDLS, CDR2 YYNGEE. CDR3 in amino acids: CASSPTGFANYGYTF. As DNA, the CDR3 is TGTGCCAGCAGCCCGACAGGATTTGCTAACTATGGCTACACCTTC.

The V call is TRBV7-2, the J call TRBJ1-1; 8 bases map to TRBD1. V dropped 5 bases and J dropped 5; count of bases not matched to a gene: 10. There are 15 residues in the CDR3. CDR1 and CDR2 (germline): SGHTA, FQGNSA. CDR3 in DNA: TGTGCCAGCAGCCCTGGACAGGGAAGGGAGACTGAAGCTTTCTTT. This encodes CASSPGQGRETEAFF.